A selection of T cell receptor beta chains follows, all from one sample in a study of long-term antiretroviral therapy in people with HIV. Profiled with immunoSEQ multiplex PCR; TCRdb holds only in-frame clones, not every one. This table holds fewer than 30,000 clones, roughly 83% found once. Sequenced material: unsorted PBMCs, taken 0.7 years before starting antiretroviral therapy. These receptor sequences come from a man aged 30 to 45 with HIV. CDR3s include the opening cysteine and the closing phenylalanine or tryptophan. Each record gives: J gene, V gene, clone size, D gene, CDR3 DNA, CDR3 protein. The D gene is left open where the match is weak. Size is omitted from some rows. Given values are once, few, many or a class for expanded clones.

TRBJ2-2 | TRBV5-8 | NA | NA | TGTGCCAGCAGCTTGAATGGGGATTCGGACACCGGGGAGCTGTTTTTT | CASSLNGDSDTGELFF
TRBJ1-2 | TRBV6-1 | NA | TRBD1 | TGTGCCAGCAGTAGGGGGACAGGGGCTAACTATGGCTACACCTTC | CASSRGTGANYGYTF
TRBJ2-4 | TRBV6-6 | NA | TRBD2 | TGTGCCAGCAGTTCCAGCGGGGGGGTAGCCAAAAACATTCAGTACTTC | CASSSSGGVAKNIQYF
TRBJ2-3 | TRBV6-4 | NA | NA | TGTGCCAGCAGTGAGGTGGCAGGGACCACAGATACGCAGTATTTT | CASSEVAGTTDTQYF
TRBJ1-6 | TRBV28 | NA | NA | TGTGCCAGCAGTCCCCCTAGGGGAAATTCACCCCTCCACTTT | CASSPPRGNSPLHF
TRBJ2-5 | TRBV6-5 | NA | TRBD1 | TGTGCCAGCAGCTCGGACAGGGTTGAGACCCAGTACTTC | CASSSDRVETQYF
TRBJ2-5 | TRBV7-8 | NA | TRBD2 | TGTGCCAGCAGCCAAACCGGACTAGCGGGGGGGCCTCAGGAGACCCAGTACTTC | CASSQTGLAGGPQETQYF
TRBJ2-3 | TRBV21-1 | NA | NA | TGTGCCAGCAGTTTCCCCTCGGGACCTACAGATACGCAGTATTTT | CASSFPSGPTDTQYF
TRBJ1-3 | TRBV6-5 | NA | TRBD1 | TGTGCCAGCAGTTCCGACAGGGCTGGAAACACCATATATTTT | CASSSDRAGNTIYF
TRBJ1-2 | TRBV6-5 | once | NA | TGTGCCAGCAGTTACTCGGGACGCCCGGACGGCTACACCTTC | CASSYSGRPDGYTF
TRBJ2-7 | TRBV19 | NA | NA | TGTGCCAGTAGTCCCCTCAGGAAGACCTACGAGCAGTACTTC | CASSPLRKTYEQYF
TRBJ2-7 | TRBV7-2 | once | TRBD1 | TGTGCCAGCAGCCATGACAGGGTCCTCGAGCAGTACTTC | CASSHDRVLEQYF
TRBJ1-1 | TRBV19 | NA | TRBD1 | TGTGCCAGTAGTAGCTACCGGGACAGTGAAGCTTTCTTT | CASSSYRDSEAFF
TRBJ1-6 | TRBV19 | NA | NA | TGTGCCAGTAGAGAAGGGGGAGCCCTCCACTTT | CASREGGALHF
TRBJ2-2 | TRBV25-1 | NA | NA | TGTGCCAGCAGTTCATTTATGGTTTCCGGGGAGCTGTTTTTT | CASSSFMVSGELFF
TRBJ2-7 | TRBV5-5 | NA | NA | TGTGCCAGCAGCTTGGCGGCGGAGCGACCATTGGAGCAGTACTTC | CASSLAAERPLEQYF
TRBJ2-5 | TRBV5-4 | NA | NA | TGTGCCAGCAGCATTAAAGAGACCCAGTACTTC | CASSIKETQYF
TRBJ2-7 | TRBV5-4 | NA | NA | TGTGCCAGCAGCTTTGCCGGGGGCCCAGGTGTCCTCACCTACGAGCAGTACTTC | CASSFAGGPGVLTYEQYF
TRBJ1-1 | TRBV27 | NA | NA | TGTGCCAGCAAGGACAGAAAGAACACTGAAGCTTTCTTT | CASKDRKNTEAFF
TRBJ2-3 | TRBV27 | NA | NA | TGTGCCAGCAGTTTTCTTACGATCGGAGGCACAGATACGCAGTATTTT | CASSFLTIGGTDTQYF
TRBJ1-5 | TRBV7-2 | NA | NA | TGTGCCAGCAGCTTTCAAGAGAGGCAGCCCCAGCATTTT | CASSFQERQPQHF
TRBJ1-2 | TRBV4-3 | medium-sized | NA | TGCGCCAGCAGCCAAGACGCACGAATTAACTATGGCTACACCTTC | CASSQDARINYGYTF
TRBJ2-7 | TRBV28 | NA | NA | TGTGCCAGCAGTTCTGACGTGAGCTCCTACGAGCAGTACTTC | CASSSDVSSYEQYF
TRBJ2-1 | TRBV14 | NA | TRBD2 | TGTGCCAGCAGCCAAGCTAGCGGGAGCTCCTACAATGAGCAGTTCTTC | CASSQASGSSYNEQFF
TRBJ2-7 | TRBV5-1 | NA | TRBD1 | TGCGCCAGCAGCAACCCCGGGACAGGGATCCCCTACGAGCAGTACTTC | CASSNPGTGIPYEQYF
TRBJ2-1 | TRBV5-6 | NA | TRBD2 | TGTGCCACCACGGGGAGGGGTCGGGAATACAATGAGCAGTTCTTC | CATTGRGREYNEQFF
TRBJ2-7 | TRBV6-5 | once | NA | TGTGCCAGCAGTTACACAGGTTTCTACGAGCAGTACTTC | CASSYTGFYEQYF
TRBJ2-3 | TRBV27 | NA | TRBD1 | TGTGCCAGCAGTTTATATGGGGACAGGGGAGATACGCAGTATTTT | CASSLYGDRGDTQYF
TRBJ2-5 | TRBV7-2 | NA | NA | TGTGCCAGCAGCCCCCAGAGACAGGTACAAGAGACCCAGTACTTC | CASSPQRQVQETQYF
TRBJ2-7 | TRBV5-1 | NA | NA | TGCGCCAGCAGCCGTGACAGCTTCTCCTACGAGCAGTACTTC | CASSRDSFSYEQYF
TRBJ2-5 | TRBV7-9 | NA | NA | TGTGCCAGCAGCTCCTTTAGGGGGGGGGCCCGAGAGACCCAGTACTTC | CASSSFRGGARETQYF
TRBJ2-7 | TRBV9 | NA | NA | TGTGCCAGCAGCGTAGATCCCACAGGCGGCTACGAGCAGTACTTC | CASSVDPTGGYEQYF
TRBJ2-5 | TRBV5-1 | NA | NA | TGCGCCAGCAGCTTGGGCCTCCAAGAGACCCAGTACTTC | CASSLGLQETQYF
TRBJ2-7 | TRBV27 | NA | TRBD2 | TGTGCCAGCAGTTCCATAGCGGGAGGGCCCTACGAGCAGTACTTC | CASSSIAGGPYEQYF
TRBJ1-2 | TRBV2 | NA | NA | TGTGCCAGCACGGGGGACTTTTCCAACTATGGCTACACCTTC | CASTGDFSNYGYTF
TRBJ2-7 | TRBV4-1 | NA | NA | TGCGCCAGCAGCCAACTCGGGACAAACAACTACGAGCAGTACTTC | CASSQLGTNNYEQYF
TRBJ2-7 | TRBV2 | NA | NA | TGTGCCAGCAGCTCGAGAGTGGGAGGAGGAGAGCAGTACTTC | CASSSRVGGGEQYF
TRBJ2-1 | TRBV7-9 | NA | NA | TGTGCCAGCACCAGGACGGCTGTATACAATGAGCAGTTCTTC | CASTRTAVYNEQFF
TRBJ2-1 | TRBV13 | NA | NA | TGTGCCAGCAGTCCTACCAGGGGTAATGAGCAGTTCTTC | CASSPTRGNEQFF
TRBJ1-4 | TRBV5-1 | NA | NA | TGCGCCAGCAGCTTGAAAGGCAAGGAAAAACTGTTTTTT | CASSLKGKEKLFF
TRBJ2-3 | TRBV29-1 | NA | TRBD2 | TGCAGCGGGCGGGGGGGCCGATCAGATACGCAGTATTTT | CSGRGGRSDTQYF
TRBJ2-2 | TRBV19 | NA | TRBD2 | TGTGCCAGTAGTATGGCGGTACTAGCGAAAGAGCTGTTTTTT | CASSMAVLAKELFF
TRBJ2-1 | TRBV11-3 | NA | TRBD2 | TGTGCCAGCAGCTTTGCGGGAGGGTACGATGAGCAGTTCTTC | CASSFAGGYDEQFF
TRBJ2-3 | TRBV5-4 | once | TRBD2 | TGTGCCAGCAGCTGGGCCCGGCTAGCGGGGGGGCGGGGGATGACAGATACGCAGTATTTT | CASSWARLAGGRGMTDTQYF
TRBJ2-3 | TRBV10-2 | NA | NA | TGCGCCAGCAGTGAGGAGGGCATCACAGATACGCAGTATTTT | CASSEEGITDTQYF
TRBJ1-4 | TRBV5-1 | NA | NA | TGCGCCAGCAGCGTGCCCGGTGGTGTTAGTGAAAAACTGTTTTTT | CASSVPGGVSEKLFF
TRBJ2-5 | TRBV7-9 | NA | NA | TGTGCCAGCAGCTTAGCGGGACACCCTCAAGAGACCCAGTACTTC | CASSLAGHPQETQYF
TRBJ1-6 | TRBV5-1 | NA | TRBD1 | TGCGCCAGCAGAGGACAGGGTTCCTATAATTCACCCCTCCACTTT | CASRGQGSYNSPLHF
TRBJ2-7 | TRBV7-2 | NA | TRBD2 | TGTGCCAGCAGCTTAGCGGCTAGCGGGGGGCTCTCCTACGAGCAGTACTTC | CASSLAASGGLSYEQYF
TRBJ2-2 | TRBV28 | once | NA | TGTGCCAGCATAAGCCCCTTGTCGGGCACCGGGGAGCTGTTTTTT | CASISPLSGTGELFF
TRBJ2-3 | TRBV2 | NA | NA | TGTGCCAGCAGACCCCTGGTTAGCACAGATACGCAGTATTTT | CASRPLVSTDTQYF
TRBJ2-3 | TRBV19 | NA | TRBD2 | TGTGCCAGTAGAACTAGCGGGGGGTCCCTAGCAGATACGCAGTATTTT | CASRTSGGSLADTQYF
TRBJ1-6 | TRBV6-1 | NA | NA | TGTGCCAGCAGTGAGAACATATATTCACCCCTCCACTTT | CASSENIYSPLHF
TRBJ2-7 | TRBV10-3 | NA | NA | TGTGCCATCAGTGGGGACGCCTACGAGCAGTACTTC | CAISGDAYEQYF
TRBJ1-2 | TRBV4-2 | NA | TRBD1 | TGTGCCAGCAGCCAAGTGGGGACGGGACAGGGCTTCTATGGCTACACCTTC | CASSQVGTGQGFYGYTF
TRBJ2-5 | TRBV7-9 | once | TRBD1 | TGTGCCAGCATGGCCCAGGGGGTGGAGACCCAGTACTTC | CASMAQGVETQYF
TRBJ1-5 | TRBV11-3 | NA | TRBD1 | TGTGCCAGCAGCATAAAACAGGGGGCTTGCAATCAGCCCCAGCATTTT | CASSIKQGACNQPQHF